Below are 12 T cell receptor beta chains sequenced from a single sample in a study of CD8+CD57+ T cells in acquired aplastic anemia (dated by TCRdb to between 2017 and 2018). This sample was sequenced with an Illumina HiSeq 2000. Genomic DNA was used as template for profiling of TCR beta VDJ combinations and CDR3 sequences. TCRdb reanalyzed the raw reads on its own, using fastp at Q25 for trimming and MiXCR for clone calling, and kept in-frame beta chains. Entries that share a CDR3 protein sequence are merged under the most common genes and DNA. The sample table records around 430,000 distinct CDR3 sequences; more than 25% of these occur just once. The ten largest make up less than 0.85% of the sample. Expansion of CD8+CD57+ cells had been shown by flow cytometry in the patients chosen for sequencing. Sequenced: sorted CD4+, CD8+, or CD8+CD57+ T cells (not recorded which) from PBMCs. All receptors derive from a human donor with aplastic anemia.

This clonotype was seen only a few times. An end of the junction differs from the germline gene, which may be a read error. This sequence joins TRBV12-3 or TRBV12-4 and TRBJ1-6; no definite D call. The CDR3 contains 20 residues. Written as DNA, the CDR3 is TGTGCCAGCACCGCCCCCTCCGTGAATGTTCAGTTCTCCTATAATCCACCCCTCCACTTT. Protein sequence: CASTAPSVNVQFSYNPPLHF.

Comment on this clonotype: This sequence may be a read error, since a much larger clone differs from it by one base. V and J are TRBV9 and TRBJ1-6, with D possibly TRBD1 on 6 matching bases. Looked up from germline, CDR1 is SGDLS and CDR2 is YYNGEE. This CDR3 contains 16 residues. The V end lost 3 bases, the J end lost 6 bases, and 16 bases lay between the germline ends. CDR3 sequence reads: CASSAIGGWGNSPLHF. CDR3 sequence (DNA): TGTGCCAGCAGCGCAATAGGGGGATGGGGTAATTCACCCCTCCACTTT.

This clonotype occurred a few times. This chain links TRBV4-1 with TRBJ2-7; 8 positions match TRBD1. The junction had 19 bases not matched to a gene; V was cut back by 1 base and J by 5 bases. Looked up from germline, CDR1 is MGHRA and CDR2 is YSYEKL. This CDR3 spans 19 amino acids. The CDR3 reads CASSQALLGRQGAFNEQYF. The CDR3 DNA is TGCGCCAGCAGCCAAGCACTGCTGGGAAGGCAGGGGGCCTTCAACGAGCAGTACTTC.

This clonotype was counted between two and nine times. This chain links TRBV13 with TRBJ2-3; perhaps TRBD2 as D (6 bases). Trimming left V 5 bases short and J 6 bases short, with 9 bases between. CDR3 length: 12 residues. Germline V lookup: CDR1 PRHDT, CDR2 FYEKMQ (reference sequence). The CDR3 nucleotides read TGTGCCAGCAGCACGACTAGTGATACGCAGTATTTT. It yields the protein CASSTTSDTQYF.

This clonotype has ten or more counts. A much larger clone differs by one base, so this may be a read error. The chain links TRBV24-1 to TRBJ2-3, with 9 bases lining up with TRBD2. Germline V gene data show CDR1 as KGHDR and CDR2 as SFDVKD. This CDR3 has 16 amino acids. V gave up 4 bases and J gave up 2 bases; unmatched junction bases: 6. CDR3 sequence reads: CATSDRTSENTDTQYF. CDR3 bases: TGTGCCACCAGTGACCGGACTAGCGAAAACACAGATACGCAGTATTTT.

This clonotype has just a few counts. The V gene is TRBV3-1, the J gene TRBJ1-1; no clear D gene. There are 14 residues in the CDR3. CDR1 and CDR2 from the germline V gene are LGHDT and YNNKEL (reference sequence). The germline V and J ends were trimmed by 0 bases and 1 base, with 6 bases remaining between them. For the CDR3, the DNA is TGTGCCAGCAGCCAAGATCATGGGAACACTGAAGCTTTCTTT. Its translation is CASSQDHGNTEAFF.

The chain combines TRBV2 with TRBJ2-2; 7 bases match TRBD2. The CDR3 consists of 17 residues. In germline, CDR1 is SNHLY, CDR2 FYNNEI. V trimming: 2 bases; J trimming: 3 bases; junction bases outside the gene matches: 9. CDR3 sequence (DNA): TGTGCCAGCAGTGAACCTAATGGGAGGGCCCACACCGGGGAGCTGTTTTTT. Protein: CASSEPNGRAHTGELFF.

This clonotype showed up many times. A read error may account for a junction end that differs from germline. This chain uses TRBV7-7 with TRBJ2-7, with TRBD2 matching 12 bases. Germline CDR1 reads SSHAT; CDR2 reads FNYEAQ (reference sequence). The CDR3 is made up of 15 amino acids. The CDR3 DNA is TGTGCTAGCAACGGACTAGCGGGACCCTCTCACGAGCAGTACTTC. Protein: CASNGLAGPSHEQYF.

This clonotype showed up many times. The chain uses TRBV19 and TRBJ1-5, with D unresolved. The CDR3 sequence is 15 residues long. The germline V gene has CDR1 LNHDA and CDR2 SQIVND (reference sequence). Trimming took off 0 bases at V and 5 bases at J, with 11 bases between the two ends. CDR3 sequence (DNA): TGTGCCAGTAGTATAGATCAAGGGAGGGATCAGCCCCAGCATTTT. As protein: CASSIDQGRDQPQHF.

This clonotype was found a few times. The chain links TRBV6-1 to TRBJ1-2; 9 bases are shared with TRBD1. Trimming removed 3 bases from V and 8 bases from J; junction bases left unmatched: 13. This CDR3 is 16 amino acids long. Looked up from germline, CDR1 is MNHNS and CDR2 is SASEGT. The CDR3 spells CASSDPGQGPWRGYTF. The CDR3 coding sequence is TGTGCCAGCAGTGATCCGGGACAGGGTCCTTGGCGCGGCTACACCTTC.

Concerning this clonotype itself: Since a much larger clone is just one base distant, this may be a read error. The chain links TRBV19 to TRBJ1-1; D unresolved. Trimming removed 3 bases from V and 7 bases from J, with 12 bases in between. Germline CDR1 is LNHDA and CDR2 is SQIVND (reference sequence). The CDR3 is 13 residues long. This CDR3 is CASSIATGCEAFF. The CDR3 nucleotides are TGTGCCAGTAGTATCGCGACGGGATGTGAAGCTTTCTTT.

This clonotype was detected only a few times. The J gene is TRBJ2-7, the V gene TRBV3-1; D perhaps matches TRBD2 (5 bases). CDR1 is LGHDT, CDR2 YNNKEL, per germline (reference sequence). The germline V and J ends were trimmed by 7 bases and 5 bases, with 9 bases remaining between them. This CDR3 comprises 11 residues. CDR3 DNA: TGTGCCAGCAAGACCGGGGACGAGCAGTACTTC. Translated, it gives CASKTGDEQYF.